The 22 T cell receptor beta chains below all came from one sample that was sequenced in a study of CD8+CD57+ T cells in acquired aplastic anemia. Profiling that covered TCR beta VDJ and CDR3 relied on genomic DNA as its template. One entry per CDR3 protein results from TCRdb running MiXCR on the reads. The data show roughly 130,000 distinct CDR3 sequences, with about half seen just once and around 2.3% held by the top ten. The sequenced material came from sorted CD4+, CD8+, or CD8+CD57+ T cells (not recorded which) from PBMCs. These receptors all stem from a human donor in good health, serving as a control.

This chain uses TRBV27 with TRBJ1-3; D gene unclear. The germline V gene encodes CDR1 MNHEY and CDR2 SMNVEV (reference sequence). The CDR3 runs to 14 residues. With 2 bases removed from V and 4 bases from J, the gap between germline ends came to 9 bases. DNA of the CDR3: TGTGCCAGCAGTTTAAGGGCAGAGGGAAACACCATATATTTT. Its protein is CASSLRAEGNTIYF.

The chain employs TRBV2 and TRBJ1-2, with 9 bases lining up with TRBD1. V lost 5 bases to trimming and J lost 7 bases; unmatched junction nucleotides: 5. The germline V gene has CDR1 SNHLY and CDR2 FYNNEI. The CDR3 has 13 residues. The CDR3 loop is CASSPGQGFGYTF. For the CDR3, the DNA is TGTGCCAGCAGTCCGGGACAGGGCTTTGGCTACACCTTC.

At least ten counts were recorded for this clonotype. This chain joins TRBV6-2 or TRBV6-3 and TRBJ2-3, with TRBD2 matching 9 bases. Germline V gene lookup returns CDR1 MNHEY and CDR2 SVGEGT. The CDR3 contains 16 residues. With V trimmed by 6 bases and J by 4 bases, 11 bases remained unmatched. The CDR3 here is CASSYHAGGLPDTQYF. The CDR3 DNA follows: TGTGCCAGCAGCTATCACGCGGGGGGGCTTCCAGATACGCAGTATTTT.

The chain links TRBV15 to TRBJ2-7; no clear D gene. The CDR3 is 15 amino acids. Between the trimmed V and J ends, which lost 0 bases and 0 bases, there was a span of 9 bases. Germline loops: CDR1 LNHNV, CDR2 YYDKDF (reference sequence). The CDR3 DNA reads TGTGCCACCAGCAGAGATCGGTCGAGCTCCTACGAGCAGTACTTC. This encodes CATSRDRSSSYEQYF.

A word on this clonotype: It may be a read error: a sequence one base away is much more abundant. V usage is TRBV28 and J usage is TRBJ1-1, with a weak D call TRBD1 (6 bases). This CDR3 has 13 amino acids. Germline V gives CDR1 MDHEN, CDR2 SYDVKM. Trimming took off 5 bases at V and 5 bases at J, with 12 bases between the two ends. Here the CDR3 reads CASSRGLATEAFF. CDR3 in DNA: TGTGCCAGCAGTCGGGGGCTGGCGACTGAAGCTTTCTTT. The variable domain in full, with the rest retrieved from reference TRBV28 and TRBJ1-1, is DVKVTQSSRYLVKRTGEKVFLECVQDMDHENMFWYRQDPGLGLRLIYFSYDVKMKEKGDIPEGYSVSREKKERFSLILESASTNQTSMYLCASSRGLATEAFFGQGTRLTVV.

This sequence joins TRBV29-1 and TRBJ1-2, with D possibly matching TRBD1 (6 bases). In germline, CDR1 is SQVTM, CDR2 ANQGSEA. Trimming took off 3 bases at V and 6 bases at J, with 14 bases between the two ends. The CDR3 spans 13 residues. The CDR3 DNA reads as TGCAGCGTTGAGATATCCGGGGGCGATGGCTACACCTTC. Translated, it gives CSVEISGGDGYTF.

J is TRBJ1-5 and V is TRBV20-1, with D possibly TRBD1 on 5 matching bases. Germline V gene sequence: CDR1 DFQATT, CDR2 SNEGSKA (reference sequence). This CDR3 has 13 amino acids. The ends were cut back, 6 bases at V and 2 bases at J, with 11 bases in the middle. CDR3 sequence reads: CSANRPGNQPQHF. In DNA, the CDR3 is TGCAGTGCAAACAGGCCGGGCAATCAGCCCCAGCATTTT.

The V gene is TRBV14, the J gene TRBJ2-3; D gene uncertain. Trimming took 3 bases from V and 2 from J, leaving 6 bases between them. CDR3 length: 13 amino acids. The germline CDR1 and CDR2 sequences are SGHDN and FVKESK. CDR3 DNA: TGTGCCAGCAGCCACGATCTCACAGATACGCAGTATTTT. This sequence encodes CASSHDLTDTQYF.

This clonotype was seen at least ten times. The chain combines TRBV29-1 with TRBJ2-1; D ambiguous. CDR3 length equals 13 residues. CDR1 and CDR2 (germline): SQVTM, ANQGSEA. The V gene lost 0 bases and the J gene lost 9 bases, with 12 bases spanning the gap. CDR3 nucleotide sequence: TGCAGCGTTGAAGATCTTGATATAAGTGAGCAGTTCTTC. Translating gives CSVEDLDISEQFF.

This chain joins TRBV15 and TRBJ1-2, with TRBD1 as a possible D gene (6 bases). Trimming took 2 bases from V and 2 from J, leaving 9 bases between them. The germline V gene has CDR1 LNHNV and CDR2 YYDKDF (reference sequence). The CDR3 loop spans 14 amino acids. DNA of the CDR3: TGTGCCACCAGCAGACGCGGACAGAACTATGGCTACACCTTC. Translation gives CATSRRGQNYGYTF.

This clonotype was picked up many times. The chain has TRBV13 and TRBJ2-3; 9 bases align to TRBD2. After removal of 6 bases from V and 0 bases from J, the junction contained 16 bases not matched to a gene. The CDR3 consists of 19 residues. From germline, CDR1 is PRHDT and CDR2 FYEKMQ (reference sequence). DNA of the CDR3: TGTGCCAGCAGGGCGGGCGGCGGGGGGGTTGCTTCTAGCACAGATACGCAGTATTTT. Translating gives CASRAGGGGVASSTDTQYF.

This chain uses TRBV11-1 with TRBJ1-2; TRBD1 aligns across 11 bases. CDR1 is SGHAT, CDR2 FQDESV, per germline (reference sequence). CDR3 length equals 16 residues. Trimming removed 8 bases from V and 6 bases from J; junction bases left unmatched: 14. The CDR3 spells CASRPSGTGGVDGYTF. In DNA, the CDR3 is TGTGCCAGCCGTCCCTCCGGGACAGGGGGGGTAGATGGCTACACCTTC.

The chain carries TRBV24-1 and TRBJ1-2; no reliable D call. Germline loops: CDR1 KGHDR, CDR2 SFDVKD. V was clipped by 4 bases and J by 0 bases, with 11 bases between them. The CDR3 has 15 amino acids. The CDR3 DNA is TGTGCCACCAGTGACCCACACCAATCTAACTATGGCTACACCTTC. Translating gives CATSDPHQSNYGYTF.

Written as DNA, the CDR3 is TGTGCCAGCAGCTCAATCCCTGGCGTAGAGACCCAGTACTTC. This codes for CASSSIPGVETQYF. This rearrangement joins TRBV7-9 to TRBJ2-5; D remains ambiguous. The CDR3 is made up of 14 amino acids. The V and J ends lost 4 bases and 4 bases respectively, with 13 bases between them. Looked up from germline, CDR1 is SEHNR and CDR2 is FQNEAQ (reference sequence).

This clonotype was detected many times. The chain recombines TRBV19 with TRBJ2-3; D is perhaps TRBD1 (6 bases). The germline CDR1 and CDR2 sequences are LNHDA and SQIVND (reference sequence). The CDR3 extends over 14 amino acids. The germline V and J ends were trimmed by 7 bases and 2 bases, with 13 bases remaining between them. The CDR3 region is CASKRQANTDTQYF. CDR3 DNA sequence: TGTGCCAGTAAACGACAGGCCAACACAGATACGCAGTATTTT.

To note about this clonotype: A much more abundant neighbour one base away suggests this may be a read error. V and J are TRBV6-5 and TRBJ2-7; 10 bases are a match to TRBD2. Germline assignment: CDR1 MNHEY and CDR2 SVGAGI. The CDR3 is 16 residues long. CDR3 in DNA: TGTGCCGGCAGTTATTTTTCAGCGGGGGGGCCCTACGAGCAGTACTTC. Its translation: CAGSYFSAGGPYEQYF.

The chain uses TRBV11-1 and TRBJ2-3, with D possibly being TRBD1 or TRBD2 (5 bases each). The V gene lost 5 bases and the J gene lost 0 bases, with 21 bases spanning the gap. CDR1 and CDR2 from the germline V gene are SGHAT and FQDESV (reference sequence). The CDR3 has 18 amino acids. CDR3 bases: TGTGCCAGCAGCCAGGGACGGCCAACATATACAAGCACAGATACGCAGTATTTT. It encodes CASSQGRPTYTSTDTQYF.

J is TRBJ1-5 and V is TRBV25-1; no clear D gene. The ends were cut back, 4 bases at V and 4 bases at J, with 14 bases in the middle. The germline V gene has CDR1 MGHDK and CDR2 SYGVNS. The CDR3 has 15 amino acids. In DNA form, the CDR3 reads TGTGCCAGCAGTGTATACGGGCGGTATAATCAGCCCCAGCATTTT. Amino acid sequence: CASSVYGRYNQPQHF. The complete variable domain, with remaining parts taken from reference TRBV25-1 and TRBJ1-5, reads EADIYQTPRYLVIGTGKKITLECSQTMGHDKMYWYQQDPGMELHLIHYSYGVNSTEKGDLSSESTVSRIRTEHFPLTLESARPSHTSQYLCASSVYGRYNQPQHFGDGTRLSIL.

This clonotype has just one count. The chain links TRBV10-3 to TRBJ2-3; 10 nucleotides align to TRBD2. CDR1 ENHRY and CDR2 SYGVKD come from the germline V gene. The J segment lost 5 bases and the V segment lost 10 bases, leaving 12 bases of the junction unmatched. The length of the CDR3 is 15 residues. CDR3 amino acids: CATKSAGGAGDTQYF. The CDR3 DNA reads as TGTGCCACCAAGTCAGCGGGGGGGGCGGGAGATACGCAGTATTTT.

The chain has TRBV25-1 and TRBJ2-6; D is unresolved. The V and J ends lost 2 bases and 1 base respectively, with 6 bases between them. Germline assignment: CDR1 MGHDK and CDR2 SYGVNS. The CDR3 consists of 15 residues. The CDR3 sequence is CASSEPSSGANVLTF. The CDR3 region has the DNA TGTGCCAGCAGTGAACCAAGTTCTGGGGCCAACGTCCTGACTTTC.

Comments on this clonotype: A read error may produce the germline difference seen at one junction end. This chain connects TRBV6-2 or TRBV6-3 to TRBJ2-3; D unresolved. CDR1 MNHEY and CDR2 SVGEGT come from the germline V gene. The CDR3 has 14 amino acids. CDR3 sequence: CAGSLRLSIDTQYF. CDR3 nucleotide sequence: TGTGCCGGCAGTCTCCGTTTGAGCATAGATACGCAGTATTTT.

This clonotype has at least ten counts. J is TRBJ1-5 and V is TRBV4-3; D gene uncertain. The V end lost 0 bases, the J end lost 6 bases, and 9 bases lay between the germline ends. This CDR3 has 14 residues. Germline V gene data show CDR1 as LGHNA and CDR2 as YSLEER. The CDR3 loop reads CASSQEGSGQPQHF. In DNA form, the CDR3 reads TGCGCCAGCAGCCAAGAGGGCTCGGGTCAGCCCCAGCATTTT.